The sample holds many counts of the clone carrying this T cell receptor beta chain. Its cognate antigen is unknown. This entry comes from a study of Graves' ophthalmopathy and Graves' hyperthyroidism. General study results and limits: A roughly 81% specificity and 85% to 90% sensitivity were achieved by a 13-signature model that separated ophthalmopathy from stable hyperthyroidism.

Orbital computed tomography and thyroid ultrasound, along with TRAb, serum thyroxine and clinical symptoms, underpinned diagnosis. The authors used Ficoll-Paque density gradient centrifugation to separate PBMCs. The input was around 10 ml of fresh peripheral blood. TCR beta CDR3 amplification used RNA transcripts. Scientists carried out first-round RT-PCR using HTBI primers and then a second-round multiplex PCR. A single record per CDR3 protein comes from TCRdb applying MiXCR to the multiplex PCR reads. Of about 620,000 distinct CDR3 sequences detected, about a fifth appear once; the ten largest clones hold more than 5.5%. The CDR3 spans 14 residues. Germline V lookup: CDR1 MDHEN, CDR2 SYDVKM. The J segment lost 4 bases and the V segment lost 8 bases, leaving 9 bases of the junction unmatched.

The sample taken for sequencing was peripheral blood. The clonotype comes from a woman younger than 30 with stable Graves' hyperthyroidism. Some clones in this sample may be carry-over from other donors' samples. The chain joins TRBV28 to TRBJ2-7, with 9 bases aligning to TRBD2. CDR3 amino acids: CASLHAGGPYEQYF. The CDR3 DNA is TGTGCCAGCCTGCACGCGGGAGGGCCGTACGAGCAGTACTTC.